Each of the 15 T cell receptor beta chains below was sequenced from the same sample in a study of cytomegalovirus exposure and HLA in healthy donors. Researchers ran the PCR with 60 Vbeta and 13 Jbeta primers. Using immunoSEQ multiplex PCR, the repertoire was profiled, and TCRdb retains in-frame clones only, with some absent. The table shows some 120,000 clones, with around four fifths occurring only once. The sequenced sample consisted of PBMCs. The receptors here all came from a man aged 35 to 55 in good health and CMV-seronegative.

The sample holds a few counts of this clone. The CDR3, as DNA: TGTGCCAGCAAAGGGGGGAACACTGAAGCTTTCTTT. Protein: CASKGGNTEAFF. The genes are TRBV28 and TRBJ1-1; weak D call: TRBD1 (6 bases). CDR3 length equals 12 residues. V was trimmed by 7 bases and J by 1 base, leaving 7 bases between them. Germline V CDR1 and CDR2: MDHEN, SYDVKM.

This chain connects TRBV19 to TRBJ2-2, with unresolved D. V was shortened by 7 bases and J by 9 bases, with 18 bases between the two germline ends. Germline V gene lookup returns CDR1 LNHDA and CDR2 SQIVND (reference sequence). There are 14 residues in the CDR3. The DNA for the CDR3 is TGTGCCAGTACTCATAAATATGAACACCGGGAGCTGTTTTTT. Translation gives CASTHKYEHRELFF.

This clone was detected only a few times. The chain joins TRBV5-4 to TRBJ2-7; 8 positions match TRBD2. This CDR3 is 14 amino acids long. The J segment lost 1 base and the V segment lost 2 bases, leaving 2 bases of the junction unmatched. Germline CDR1 is SGHNT and CDR2 is YYREEE (reference sequence). Here the CDR3 reads CASSFLAGSYEQYF. The CDR3 region has the DNA TGTGCCAGCAGCTTCTTAGCGGGGTCCTACGAGCAGTACTTC.

This chain uses TRBV18 with TRBJ2-2; weak D call: TRBD1 (6 bases). Germline values: CDR1 KGHSH, CDR2 LQKENI. Trimming took 2 bases from V and 5 from J, leaving 15 bases between them. This CDR3 is built from 16 residues. CDR3 in DNA: TGTGCCAGCTCACCAGAACGACCTACAGGGACCGGGGAGCTGTTTTTT. The encoded protein is CASSPERPTGTGELFF. Combining the CDR3 with reference TRBV18 and TRBJ2-2 gives the whole variable domain NAGVMQNPRHLVRRRGQEARLRCSPMKGHSHVYWYRQLPEEGLKFMVYLQKENIIDESGMPKERFSAEFPKEGPSILRIQQVVRGDSAAYFCASSPERPTGTGELFFGEGSRLTVL.

The genes are TRBV30 and TRBJ2-7; D might be TRBD1 (6 bases). Germline CDR1 and CDR2: GTSNPN and SVGIG (reference sequence). The CDR3 spans 13 residues. Trimming removed 0 bases from V and 3 bases from J, with 9 bases in between. The CDR3 DNA is TGTGCCTGGAGTGTACAGGGAATCTACGAGCAGTACTTC. This encodes CAWSVQGIYEQYF.

V and J are TRBV5-1 and TRBJ1-3, with D perhaps matching TRBD1 (6 bases). This CDR3 has 15 residues. The germline V gene has CDR1 SGHRS and CDR2 YFSETQ. Trimming removed 1 base at V and 2 bases at J, with 10 bases between. The CDR3 DNA is TGCGCCAGCAGCTTGCGGTCAGGGGCTGGAAACACCATATATTTT. Residues: CASSLRSGAGNTIYF.

In its sample, this clone was seen once. CDR3 residues: CASSLSDRGFTEAFF. CDR3 sequence (DNA): TGTGCCAGCAGTTTATCGGACAGGGGATTCACTGAAGCTTTCTTT. The V call is TRBV27, the J call TRBJ1-1, with 9 bases that match TRBD1. Germline assignment: CDR1 MNHEY and CDR2 SMNVEV (reference sequence). V was clipped by 0 bases and J by 4 bases; unmatched bases: 3. The CDR3 consists of 15 residues.

Here the CDR3 DNA reads TGTGCCAGCAGCACGGAGGGACAGGTCAGACGTCAGTACTTC. As protein: CASSTEGQVRRQYF. V is TRBV5-4 and J is TRBJ2-4; 8 bases align to TRBD1. Germline V gives CDR1 SGHNT, CDR2 YYREEE (reference sequence). The V gene end was trimmed by 4 bases and the J gene end by 12 bases; junction bases not matched to a gene: 12. This CDR3 is built from 14 residues.

V is TRBV10-3 and J is TRBJ2-5; possibly TRBD1 for D (5 bases). Trimming removed 10 bases at V and 5 bases at J, with 14 bases between. The CDR3 is 12 residues long. Germline V gene lookup returns CDR1 ENHRY and CDR2 SYGVKD. The CDR3 is CATKGPGETQYF. The CDR3 nucleotides read TGTGCCACCAAGGGGCCCGGGGAGACCCAGTACTTC.

The chain joins TRBV27 to TRBJ2-1; 7 bases map to TRBD1. J was trimmed by 0 bases and V by 6 bases; bases with no gene match: 8. The V gene's germline CDR1 is MNHEY and CDR2 SMNVEV (reference sequence). There are 16 residues in the CDR3. The CDR3 DNA follows: TGTGCCAGCAGCCGAGGGACAGCGTACTCCTACAATGAGCAGTTCTTC. Translating gives CASSRGTAYSYNEQFF.

This sequence joins TRBV11-2 and TRBJ2-5, with a weak D call TRBD1 (5 bases). The germline V and J ends were trimmed by 1 base and 3 bases, with 6 bases remaining between them. The length of the CDR3 is 13 residues. Germline lookup yields CDR1 SGHAT and CDR2 FQNNGV. CDR3 sequence: CASSLGREETQYF. The CDR3, as DNA: TGTGCCAGCAGCTTAGGCAGGGAAGAGACCCAGTACTTC.

The chain recombines TRBV7-2 with TRBJ2-1; D ambiguous. Trimming removed 9 bases at V and 7 bases at J, with 16 bases between. Per the germline V gene, CDR1 is SGHTA and CDR2 is FQGNSA. The CDR3 runs to 13 residues. The CDR3 region has the DNA TGTGCCAGTCGGCCGGCCTCGGGTAATGAGCAGTTCTTC. This translates into CASRPASGNEQFF. The whole variable domain, remainder taken from reference TRBV7-2 and TRBJ2-1, is GAGVSQSPSNKVTEKGKDVELRCDPISGHTALYWYRQSLGQGLEFLIYFQGNSAPDKSGLPSDRFSAERTGGSVSTLTIQRTQQEDSAVYLCASRPASGNEQFFGPGTRLTVL.

The chain couples TRBV19 to TRBJ2-1; 9 bases fit TRBD1. This CDR3 is 15 amino acids long. From germline, CDR1 is LNHDA and CDR2 SQIVND (reference sequence). J lost 2 bases, V lost 6 bases, and 5 bases had no gene match. The DNA of the CDR3 is TGTGCCAGTAGAGACGGACAGGGGACCTACAATGAGCAGTTCTTC. Protein: CASRDGQGTYNEQFF.

The CDR3 region is CASSLDPAVGRGKGYTF. The CDR3 DNA reads as TGTGCCAGCAGTCTGGACCCCGCGGTAGGCAGGGGTAAAGGCTACACCTTC. The chain uses TRBV27 and TRBJ1-2, with D tentatively TRBD1 (6 bases). Germline lookup yields CDR1 MNHEY and CDR2 SMNVEV (reference sequence). This CDR3 region has 17 residues. V was clipped by 5 bases and J by 8 bases, with 27 bases between them.

On this clone itself: Other DNA sequences from this sample encode an identical CDR3 as well. This chain joins TRBV7-8 and TRBJ2-1; D is unclear. Per the germline V gene, CDR1 is SGHVS and CDR2 is FQNEAQ. The CDR3 has 13 residues. The V end lost 5 bases, the J end lost 6 bases, and 11 bases lay between the germline ends. CDR3 coding DNA: TGTGCCAGCAGCCTTCCCCCGGGCAATGAGCAGTTCTTC. Its translation is CASSLPPGNEQFF.